One and the same sample provided the 14 T cell receptor beta chains below, sequenced in a study of regulatory T cells in long-lasting Graves disease. Building of the TCR beta libraries involved iRepertoire HTBI primers and Arm-PCR of CDR3 regions. TCRdb independently ran MiXCR on the multiplex PCR reads; one entry per CDR3 protein. This sample carries approximately 470,000 distinct CDR3 sequences, roughly 15% of them seen once, and the ten largest clones take more than 10%. Time point of the sample: newly diagnosed GD, antithyroid drugs for less than 3 months. RNA isolated from PBMCs was used to make the TCR library. These data also formed part of another study, on T cells in Graves' hyperthyroidism and ophthalmopathy.

This material consisted of peripheral blood mononuclear cells (PBMCs), taken at new diagnosis, from a patient treated with antithyroid drugs. The receptors stem from a man aged 35 to 55 with Graves disease.

For this clonotype: This likely traces to a read error, being one base from a far larger clone. The chain employs TRBV10-3 and TRBJ2-7; possibly TRBD1 for D (5 bases). This CDR3 region has 12 residues. The ends were cut back, 5 bases at V and 6 bases at J, with 11 bases in the middle. CDR1 and CDR2 from the germline V gene are ENHRY and SYGVKD. CDR3 sequence: CAISRTRVEQYF. CDR3 bases: TGTGCCATCAGTCGGACACGGGTCGAGCAGTACTTC.

This clonotype was recorded at least ten times. The chain employs TRBV12-5 and TRBJ2-5; D is ambiguous. Trimming took off 1 base at V and 5 bases at J, with 5 bases between the two ends. Germline V gene data show CDR1 as LGHNT and CDR2 as FRNRAP. This CDR3 contains 12 residues. In DNA, the CDR3 is TGTGCTAGTGGTTTGGACTTGGAGACCCAGTACTTC. Translating gives CASGLDLETQYF.

This clonotype was picked up many times. The chain carries TRBV2 and TRBJ2-7; D may be TRBD1 (5 bases). Germline-derived CDR1 and CDR2 are SNHLY and FYNNEI. The CDR3 length is 14 residues. V lost 3 bases to trimming and J lost 4 bases, with 13 bases between them. The CDR3 nucleotides read TGTGCCAGCAGTGAGCTGGGGCAGGGATACGAGCAGTACTTC. The encoded protein is CASSELGQGYEQYF.

The V and J genes are TRBV19 and TRBJ1-4; the D is unclear. The CDR3 spans 14 residues. With 3 bases removed from V and 7 bases from J, the gap between germline ends came to 12 bases. Germline V lookup: CDR1 LNHDA, CDR2 SQIVND (reference sequence). CDR3 sequence: CASSIGGGSEKLFF. In nucleotides, the CDR3 is TGTGCCAGTAGTATTGGTGGCGGGAGTGAAAAACTGTTTTTT.

In its sample, this clonotype was seen a few times. The rearrangement joins TRBV19 to TRBJ2-3, with unresolved D. The V gene's germline CDR1 is LNHDA and CDR2 SQIVND (reference sequence). The V end lost 3 bases, the J end lost 2 bases, and 9 bases lay between the germline ends. The CDR3 length is 14 residues. This CDR3 is CASSIPQYTDTQYF. In DNA form, the CDR3 reads TGTGCCAGTAGTATCCCCCAGTACACAGATACGCAGTATTTT.

The chain combines TRBV4-1 with TRBJ2-6; 9 positions match TRBD2. The junction had 4 bases not matched to a gene; V was cut back by 1 base and J by 0 bases. Germline V gene data show CDR1 as MGHRA and CDR2 as YSYEKL. There are 18 residues in the CDR3. The CDR3 spells CASSQGLAGISGANVLTF. The CDR3 DNA sequence: TGCGCCAGCAGCCAAGGGCTAGCGGGGATCTCTGGGGCCAACGTCCTGACTTTC.

This clonotype was seen repeatedly, ten times or more. The rearrangement links TRBV5-1 to TRBJ2-2, with D perhaps assigned TRBD1 or TRBD2 (5 bases each). The germline V gene has CDR1 SGHRS and CDR2 YFSETQ. V was pared by 0 bases and J by 0 bases, with 9 bases between. The CDR3 sequence is 16 residues long. The CDR3 DNA reads TGCGCCAGCAGCTTGGCGGGACGGACGAACACCGGGGAGCTGTTTTTT. It specifies CASSLAGRTNTGELFF.

This chain uses TRBV28 with TRBJ1-5; perhaps TRBD1 as D (5 bases). Trimming stripped 10 bases from V and 0 bases from J, with 16 bases between. Looked up from germline, CDR1 is MDHEN and CDR2 is SYDVKM. The CDR3 spans 15 residues. This CDR3 reads CANAPGINSNQPQHF. DNA for the CDR3: TGTGCCAACGCCCCAGGGATTAATAGCAATCAGCCCCAGCATTTT.

The CDR3 bases are TGTGCCAGCAGCTTAAAGAGGACAGGGAACAGCCACGAGCAGTACTTC. It specifies CASSLKRTGNSHEQYF. V usage is TRBV7-3 and J usage is TRBJ2-7, with 8 nucleotides matching TRBD1. Germline assignment: CDR1 SGHTA and CDR2 FQGTGA. CDR3 size: 16 residues. V was pared by 1 base and J by 5 bases, with 10 bases of the junction left unmatched. Drawing the rest from reference TRBV7-3 and TRBJ2-7, the complete variable domain is GAGVSQTPSNKVTEKGKYVELRCDPISGHTALYWYRQSLGQGPEFLIYFQGTGAADDSGLPNDRFFAVRPEGSVSTLKIQRTERGDSAVYLCASSLKRTGNSHEQYFGPGTRLTVT.

In its sample, this clonotype was seen a few times. A clone one base away is much larger, so this may be a read error. This rearrangement joins TRBV2 to TRBJ1-1, with D unclear. Germline-derived CDR1 and CDR2 are SNHLY and FYNNEI. Deletions cut 8 bases from V and 1 base from J, with 14 bases between. The CDR3 has 14 amino acids. CDR3 in amino acids: CASLIGRRNTEAFF. CDR3 in DNA: TGTGCCAGCCTTATTGGACGGAGGAACACTGAAGCTTTCTTT.

This clonotype has a count of ten or more. The rearrangement joins TRBV3-1 to TRBJ1-1; maybe TRBD1 (5 bases). Germline V lookup: CDR1 LGHDT, CDR2 YNNKEL (reference sequence). The CDR3 runs 20 residues. Between the trimmed V and J ends, which lost 0 bases and 0 bases, there was a span of 23 bases. The CDR3 region has the DNA TGTGCCAGCAGCCAAGAGGGGCCTGTCGGGCCTCATGGGATGAACACTGAAGCTTTCTTT. Translating it yields CASSQEGPVGPHGMNTEAFF.

The V gene is TRBV6-2 or TRBV6-3, the J gene TRBJ2-5; no clear D. Looked up from germline, CDR1 is MNHEY and CDR2 is SVGEGT. Deletions cut 5 bases from V and 0 bases from J, with 7 bases between. CDR3 size: 13 residues. CDR3 protein: CASSESYQETQYF. CDR3 sequence (DNA): TGTGCCAGCAGTGAATCGTACCAAGAGACCCAGTACTTC.

The table lists this clonotype with many counts. This chain joins TRBV27 and TRBJ1-6, with D perhaps TRBD1 (6 bases). Germline CDR1 MNHEY, CDR2 SMNVEV (reference sequence). Trimming stripped 5 bases from V and 7 bases from J, with 15 bases between. The CDR3 length is 15 residues. The CDR3 DNA sequence: TGTGCCAGCAGTCTCCAGGGGTCCTGGAATTCACCCCTCCACTTT. Encoded protein: CASSLQGSWNSPLHF.

This clonotype has a count of ten or more. The V and J genes are TRBV11-2 and TRBJ2-7, with TRBD1 identical over 10 bases. The V segment lost 3 bases and the J segment 2 bases; nucleotides outside the gene matches: 4. The CDR3 consists of 15 residues. From germline, CDR1 is SGHAT and CDR2 FQNNGV. CDR3 in DNA: TGTGCCAGCAGCTTGACGACAGGGGGCACCTACGAGCAGTACTTC. Protein product: CASSLTTGGTYEQYF. The full variable domain, completed using reference TRBV11-2 and TRBJ2-7, is EAGVAQSPRYKIIEKRQSVAFWCNPISGHATLYWYQQILGQGPKLLIQFQNNGVVDDSQLPKDRFSAERLKGVDSTLKIQPAKLEDSAVYLCASSLTTGGTYEQYFGPGTRLTVT.